Following are 9 T cell receptor beta chains from one sample sequenced in a study of shared clonotypes between healthy human individuals. Using immunoSEQ multiplex PCR, the repertoire was profiled, and TCRdb retains in-frame clones only, with some absent. The table has around 510,000 clones, 90% to 96% seen once. The sample was naive CD4+ T cells sorted from blood. The subset is: CD45RA+ positively selected. All receptors derive from a woman in her 30s in good health.

The gene calls are TRBV28 and TRBJ1-5, with TRBD1 matching 8 bases. The CDR3 is 15 amino acids. Germline CDR1 and CDR2: MDHEN and SYDVKM. After removal of 5 bases from V and 2 bases from J, the junction contained 5 bases not matched to a gene. The DNA of the CDR3 is TGTGCCAGCAGTCCAGACAGGGGACGCAATCAGCCCCAGCATTTT. It codes for CASSPDRGRNQPQHF.

The rearrangement joins TRBV2 to TRBJ2-4, with a possible D match to TRBD2 (6 bases). This CDR3 region has 13 residues. V was clipped by 6 bases and J by 6 bases, with 12 bases between them. Germline CDR1 reads SNHLY; CDR2 reads FYNNEI. The CDR3 region has the DNA TGTGCCAGCAGGGGAGGTTTGGGAAACATTCAGTACTTC. Protein: CASRGGLGNIQYF.

The J gene is TRBJ2-1, the V gene TRBV28; D is uncertain. With 6 bases removed from V and 10 bases from J, the gap between germline ends came to 10 bases. Germline V gene lookup returns CDR1 MDHEN and CDR2 SYDVKM. There are 11 residues in the CDR3. This CDR3 reads CASSNVREQFF. Here the CDR3 DNA reads TGTGCCAGCAGCAATGTAAGGGAGCAGTTCTTC.

The V call is TRBV5-1, the J call TRBJ2-7; either TRBD1 or TRBD2 may supply D (5 bases each). The CDR3 is 18 residues long. V was pared by 4 bases and J by 4 bases, with 27 bases between. Germline V gene data show CDR1 as SGHRS and CDR2 as YFSETQ. The CDR3 DNA reads as TGCGCCAGCAGCGTAGGGGCCCGCTCTAGGGGAGCAGGGTACGAGCAGTACTTC. Its translation: CASSVGARSRGAGYEQYF.

This chain joins TRBV29-1 and TRBJ2-7; 8 positions match TRBD1. V gave up 8 bases and J gave up 3 bases; unmatched junction bases: 3. The CDR3 loop spans 11 amino acids. Germline assignment: CDR1 SQVTM and CDR2 ANQGSEA. The CDR3 DNA follows: TGCAGCACTGGACAGGGCTACGAGCAGTACTTC. It encodes CSTGQGYEQYF.

The chain recombines TRBV2 with TRBJ1-2, with 7 bases aligning to TRBD1. Germline CDR1 and CDR2: SNHLY and FYNNEI. After removal of 2 bases from V and 6 bases from J, the junction contained 0 bases not matched to a gene. The CDR3 consists of 12 residues. CDR3 protein: CASSEQGDGYTF. The CDR3 DNA reads TGTGCCAGCAGTGAACAGGGGGATGGCTACACCTTC.

The V gene is TRBV20-1, the J gene TRBJ2-2, with D hard to call. Germline CDR1 reads DFQATT; CDR2 reads SNEGSKA (reference sequence). This CDR3 contains 10 residues. V lost 6 bases and J 8 bases, leaving 7 bases between the germline ends. Here the CDR3 reads CSAPPGELFF. Written as DNA, the CDR3 is TGCAGTGCCCCCCCGGGGGAGCTGTTTTTT.

The chain uses TRBV28 and TRBJ2-7; 7 positions agree with TRBD1. Germline loops: CDR1 MDHEN, CDR2 SYDVKM. V was pared by 4 bases and J by 6 bases, with 6 bases of the junction left unmatched. The length of the CDR3 is 13 residues. The CDR3 nucleotides read TGTGCCAGCAGTTGGACAGGAGGAGTCGAGCAGTACTTC. Protein sequence: CASSWTGGVEQYF.

The chain employs TRBV2 and TRBJ2-3; the D gene could be TRBD1 or TRBD2 (6 bases each). The CDR3 is 13 residues long. The ends were cut back, 4 bases at V and 11 bases at J, with 16 bases in the middle. Germline V gene data show CDR1 as SNHLY and CDR2 as FYNNEI. CDR3 DNA sequence: TGTGCCAGCAGTGTCGGGGGACACGACGGGCAGTATTTT. This translates into CASSVGGHDGQYF.